This TCR beta chain appears in the sequencing data of a study of blood T cell repertoires in COVID-19. Study as a whole: The cDNA or gDNA used as material had been derived from T cells, B-cell-depleted T cells, or PBMCs.

Germline V gene lookup returns CDR1 KGHSH and CDR2 LQKENI. CDR3 length: 14 residues. The V and J ends lost 2 bases and 3 bases respectively, with 11 bases between them. Original methodology: How many nucleated cells were present was estimated from reference gene primer amplification. TCRdb keeps only in-frame clones here, not all; method: immunoSEQ multiplex PCR. The DNA gave D and trimming, while V, J and clone size come from that table. The sample carries tens of thousands of clones, more than 70% recorded once. The sequence was obtained from a man between 65 and 79 years old with acute or convalescent COVID-19. Sequencing input: peripheral blood. The chain recombines TRBV18 with TRBJ2-7; a weak D match, TRBD1 (6 bases). The DNA of the CDR3 is TGTGCCAGCTCACCAAATCAGGACAGCTACGAGCAGTACTTC. It is translated as CASSPNQDSYEQYF.